One and the same sample provided the 6 T cell receptor beta chains below, sequenced in a study of regulatory T cells in long-lasting Graves disease. TCR beta libraries were built with iRepertoire HTBI primers and Arm-PCR of CDR3 regions. TCRdb processed the multiplex PCR reads anew with MiXCR; each CDR3 protein has one entry. The table shows 560,000 or so distinct CDR3 sequences, with 16% occurring only once. The time point here: newly diagnosed GD, antithyroid drugs for less than 3 months. Researchers made the TCR library from RNA that was extracted from PBMCs. The same data also went into a second study, on T cells in Graves' hyperthyroidism and ophthalmopathy.

The source material was peripheral blood mononuclear cells (PBMCs), sampled at new diagnosis, from a patient treated with antithyroid drugs. All receptors derive from a man between 18 and 35 years old with Graves disease.

The V and J genes are TRBV29-1 and TRBJ2-5; unclear D gene. V shed 6 bases and J shed 5 bases, with 10 bases lying between them. CDR3 length: 11 amino acids. Germline V CDR1 and CDR2: SQVTM, ANQGSEA. Here the CDR3 DNA reads TGCAGCGTCCCAGCCCGGGAGACCCAGTACTTC. Translation gives CSVPARETQYF.

A single count supports this clonotype. The chain is built from TRBV30 and TRBJ2-3; D unclear. Germline-derived CDR1 and CDR2 are GTSNPN and SVGIG (reference sequence). Trimming took off 0 bases at V and 4 bases at J, with 20 bases between the two ends. This CDR3 region has 17 residues. The CDR3 coding sequence is TGTGCCTGGAGTGTAGGAACAGAGGCAGCCGGCGCAGATACGCAGTATTTT. Residues: CAWSVGTEAAGADTQYF.

The rearrangement uses TRBV7-2 and TRBJ1-3; D gene unclear. In germline, CDR1 is SGHTA, CDR2 FQGNSA. V lost 5 bases and J 0 bases, leaving 17 bases between the germline ends. This CDR3 contains 17 residues. The CDR3 sequence: CASSPYLRRSSGNTIYF. DNA for the CDR3: TGTGCCAGCAGCCCCTATTTACGACGGAGCTCTGGAAACACCATATATTTT.

This clonotype was observed many times. The chain has TRBV7-9 and TRBJ2-2; D gene unclear. V was clipped by 5 bases and J by 7 bases, with 20 bases between them. The CDR3 extends over 16 amino acids. Germline loops: CDR1 SEHNR, CDR2 FQNEAQ (reference sequence). CDR3 sequence: CASSPTSGVPRGELFF. The CDR3 DNA reads as TGTGCCAGCAGCCCAACCAGTGGGGTCCCGCGCGGGGAGCTGTTTTTT.

This clonotype was recorded many times. The chain has TRBV5-1 and TRBJ1-1; the D gene is possibly TRBD1 (5 bases). CDR1 is SGHRS, CDR2 YFSETQ, per germline. Deletions cut 3 bases from V and 2 bases from J, with 11 bases between. The CDR3 loop spans 14 amino acids. CDR3 bases: TGCGCCAGCAGCTACGATGGACACAACACTGAAGCTTTCTTT. Translating it yields CASSYDGHNTEAFF. Using reference TRBV5-1 and TRBJ1-1 for the parts outside the CDR3, the full variable domain is KAGVTQTPRYLIKTRGQQVTLSCSPISGHRSVSWYQQTPGQGLQFLFEYFSETQRNKGNFPGRFSGRQFSNSRSEMNVSTLELGDSALYLCASSYDGHNTEAFFGQGTRLTVV.

The chain couples TRBV6-2 or TRBV6-3 to TRBJ1-4, with 8 bases lining up with TRBD1. Germline-derived CDR1 and CDR2 are MNHEY and SVGEGT. The CDR3 sequence is 15 residues long. The V segment lost 6 bases and the J segment 5 bases; nucleotides outside the gene matches: 8. The CDR3 reads CASSPPGQVNEKLFF. CDR3 coding DNA: TGTGCCAGCAGCCCTCCGGGACAGGTCAATGAAAAACTGTTTTTT.